One sample yielded the 24 T cell receptor beta chains listed below, sequenced in a study of control samples from healthy donors and cancer patients. Method: immunoSEQ multiplex PCR; TCRdb's copy keeps in-frame clones and lacks some. The sample holds some 65,000 clones, roughly 80% seen once. Input material: PBMCs. The receptors were sampled from a woman aged 45 to 65 with lung cancer.

This clone has just a few counts. DNA of the CDR3: TGTGCCTGGAGTGTACGGGGCTCTGGAAACACCATATATTTT. Translation gives CAWSVRGSGNTIYF. The chain is built from TRBV30 and TRBJ1-3, with no clear D. The CDR3 contains 14 residues. Trimming pared 0 bases from V and 0 bases from J, leaving 6 bases between. Germline loops: CDR1 GTSNPN, CDR2 SVGIG (reference sequence).

The rearrangement joins TRBV19 to TRBJ1-2; 10 bases are shared with TRBD1. The CDR3 covers 15 residues. Germline values: CDR1 LNHDA, CDR2 SQIVND (reference sequence). J was trimmed by 4 bases and V by 0 bases; bases with no gene match: 2. The DNA of the CDR3 is TGTGCCAGTAGTATAGAGGGACAGGGGTCCTATGGCTACACCTTC. Translation: CASSIEGQGSYGYTF.

The rearrangement links TRBV5-5 to TRBJ1-4, with 11 bases lining up with TRBD1. Germline V gene data show CDR1 as SGHKS and CDR2 as YYEKEE (reference sequence). CDR3 length: 15 residues. Losses at the gene ends were 4 bases for V and 7 bases for J; bases not matched to a gene: 6. The CDR3 sequence: CASSLYGTGGEKLFF. The CDR3 DNA reads TGTGCCAGCAGCCTCTATGGGACAGGGGGTGAAAAACTGTTTTTT.

The rearrangement links TRBV5-1 to TRBJ1-2, with unresolved D. Per germline, CDR1 SGHRS and CDR2 YFSETQ. The CDR3 consists of 13 residues. Between the trimmed V and J ends, which lost 4 bases and 6 bases, there was a span of 13 bases. CDR3 sequence: CASSPDVDNGYTF. Here the CDR3 DNA reads TGCGCCAGCAGCCCGGACGTAGATAATGGCTACACCTTC.

The chain joins TRBV30 to TRBJ2-1; possibly TRBD1 for D (6 bases). The V and J ends lost 1 base and 11 bases respectively, with 12 bases between them. Germline-derived CDR1 and CDR2 are GTSNPN and SVGIG (reference sequence). CDR3 size: 12 residues. DNA for the CDR3: TGTGCCTGGAGTGGAGGGGGAGATAAGCAGTTCTTC. Its translation is CAWSGGGDKQFF.

The chain links TRBV18 to TRBJ1-2, with D perhaps TRBD1 (5 bases). CDR1 is KGHSH, CDR2 LQKENI, per germline. Trimming removed 5 bases at V and 8 bases at J, with 18 bases between. The CDR3 runs 14 residues. As DNA, the CDR3 is TGTGCCAGCTCAAAAGCCGGGGCGGGAGAGGGCTACACCTTC. Translation gives CASSKAGAGEGYTF.

The sample holds one count of this clone. This chain joins TRBV5-6 and TRBJ2-7; no firm D call. Per germline, CDR1 SGHDT and CDR2 YYEEEE. The CDR3 has 12 residues. Deletions cut 0 bases from V and 3 bases from J, with 4 bases between. The CDR3 DNA reads as TGTGCCAGCAGCTTGGACTTCTACGAGCAGTACTTC. Encoded protein: CASSLDFYEQYF.

The chain carries TRBV6-5 and TRBJ1-2; the D gene is possibly TRBD1 (5 bases). Per the germline V gene, CDR1 is MNHEY and CDR2 is SVGAGI. Trimming took off 0 bases at V and 4 bases at J, with 15 bases between the two ends. CDR3 size: 16 residues. The CDR3 bases are TGTGCCAGCAGTTACTCAAGCGCCCCAGGGTCCTATGGCTACACCTTC. This encodes CASSYSSAPGSYGYTF.

Remarks on this clone: Other DNA variants within this sample encode the same CDR3. V gene TRBV29-1 combines with J gene TRBJ1-2; no clear D. Germline V gene data show CDR1 as SQVTM and CDR2 as ANQGSEA. V was pared by 0 bases and J by 7 bases, with 6 bases between. The CDR3 totals 11 residues. In DNA form, the CDR3 reads TGCAGCGTTGAAGATGGACGTGGCTACACCTTC. This encodes CSVEDGRGYTF.

The chain is built from TRBV6-6 and TRBJ2-7; no clear D. The V end lost 1 base, the J end lost 2 bases, and 9 bases lay between the germline ends. CDR3 length: 14 amino acids. Germline CDR1 MNHNY, CDR2 SVGAGI (reference sequence). DNA for the CDR3: TGTGCCAGCAGTTACTTGGATATAACCTACGAGCAGTACTTC. Translating gives CASSYLDITYEQYF.

The chain uses TRBV27 and TRBJ1-1; D is ambiguous. The CDR3 spans 16 residues. The germline V gene has CDR1 MNHEY and CDR2 SMNVEV (reference sequence). V shed 2 bases and J shed 1 base, with 14 bases lying between them. The CDR3 protein is CASSLSRGMGNTEAFF. CDR3 nucleotide sequence: TGTGCCAGCAGTTTAAGCAGAGGGATGGGGAACACTGAAGCTTTCTTT.

The chain recombines TRBV6-5 with TRBJ2-3, with 7 nucleotides matching TRBD1. This CDR3 is built from 14 residues. Trimming cost V 7 bases and J 3 bases; bases outside gene matches: 7. The germline gives CDR1 MNHEY, CDR2 SVGAGI. In nucleotides, the CDR3 is TGTGCCAGCATTCAGGGGGTGGGGACAGATACGCAGTATTTT. The encoded protein is CASIQGVGTDTQYF.

The chain recombines TRBV29-1 with TRBJ1-5; D is perhaps TRBD1 (5 bases). This CDR3 comprises 16 residues. Germline CDR1 and CDR2: SQVTM and ANQGSEA. The V and J ends lost 4 bases and 0 bases respectively, with 16 bases between them. CDR3 protein: CSVGIGTQYSNQPQHF. DNA of the CDR3: TGCAGCGTTGGGATAGGGACGCAATATAGCAATCAGCCCCAGCATTTT.

The chain employs TRBV18 and TRBJ2-3; D remains ambiguous. V lost 3 bases to trimming and J lost 4 bases, with 2 bases between them. Germline-derived CDR1 and CDR2 are KGHSH and LQKENI. The length of the CDR3 is 11 residues. The DNA of the CDR3 is TGTGCCAGCTCACCCTCAGATACGCAGTATTTT. Protein product: CASSPSDTQYF.

The V call is TRBV19, the J call TRBJ1-2, with 7 nucleotides matching TRBD1. The CDR3 covers 15 residues. V trimming: 4 bases; J trimming: 3 bases; junction bases outside the gene matches: 8. Germline V lookup: CDR1 LNHDA, CDR2 SQIVND (reference sequence). CDR3 sequence: CASSTGTARDYGYTF. CDR3 bases: TGTGCCAGTAGTACCGGGACAGCCCGGGACTATGGCTACACCTTC.

In this sample, this clone turned up many times. This rearrangement joins TRBV4-3 to TRBJ2-7, with D possibly TRBD2 on 5 matching bases. Germline V gene data show CDR1 as LGHNA and CDR2 as YSLEER. V lost 4 bases to trimming and J lost 5 bases, with 12 bases between them. The CDR3 is 13 residues long. CDR3 amino acids: CASSRTVEDEQYF. CDR3 sequence (DNA): TGCGCCAGCAGCCGGACTGTTGAGGACGAGCAGTACTTC.

The chain joins TRBV6-6 to TRBJ1-6; 7 bases fit TRBD1. V trimming: 5 bases; J trimming: 1 base; junction bases outside the gene matches: 8. This CDR3 has 17 amino acids. Germline V gives CDR1 MNHNY, CDR2 SVGAGI (reference sequence). The CDR3 region has the DNA TGTGCCAGCAGTCTCCGAACAGGGGCTTCCTATAATTCACCCCTCCACTTT. Protein sequence: CASSLRTGASYNSPLHF.

The chain links TRBV6-5 to TRBJ2-2; D ambiguous. Per the germline V gene, CDR1 is MNHEY and CDR2 is SVGAGI. Trimming removed 0 bases from V and 2 bases from J, with 7 bases in between. This CDR3 contains 15 residues. In DNA, the CDR3 is TGTGCCAGCAGTTACTCACGAGCCAACACCGGGGAGCTGTTTTTT. Its protein product is CASSYSRANTGELFF.

The J gene is TRBJ1-1, the V gene TRBV30, with D perhaps matching TRBD1 (5 bases). Germline loops: CDR1 GTSNPN, CDR2 SVGIG (reference sequence). Trimming took off 3 bases at V and 1 base at J, with 15 bases between the two ends. The CDR3 spans 15 residues. CDR3 region: CAWRGRGGKNTEAFF. The CDR3 DNA follows: TGTGCCTGGAGGGGTAGGGGAGGGAAGAACACTGAAGCTTTCTTT.

The chain couples TRBV28 to TRBJ1-2, with 10 bases matching TRBD1. Germline CDR1 reads MDHEN; CDR2 reads SYDVKM. This CDR3 comprises 15 residues. Germline trimming cut 6 bases from V and 3 bases from J; bases unmatched to any gene: 7. The CDR3 reads CASREFGTGDYGYTF. The CDR3 nucleotides read TGTGCCAGCAGGGAATTCGGGACAGGGGACTATGGCTACACCTTC.

J is TRBJ2-1 and V is TRBV10-3, with 7 bases matching TRBD2. J was trimmed by 8 bases and V by 8 bases; bases with no gene match: 3. The CDR3 runs to 11 residues. Germline CDR1 reads ENHRY; CDR2 reads SYGVKD. CDR3 protein: CAIGRGDEQFF. CDR3 in DNA: TGTGCCATCGGGAGGGGCGATGAGCAGTTCTTC.

V gene TRBV4-3 combines with J gene TRBJ2-6; D remains unclear. This CDR3 contains 14 residues. Trimming removed 0 bases at V and 12 bases at J, with 12 bases between. CDR1 is LGHNA, CDR2 YSLEER, per germline. CDR3 protein: CASSQDRSLGVLTF. DNA of the CDR3: TGCGCCAGCAGCCAAGATAGGTCTCTCGGCGTCCTGACTTTC.

This rearrangement joins TRBV4-2 to TRBJ1-6; tentatively, D is TRBD1 (5 bases). V lost 0 bases and J 0 bases, leaving 6 bases between the germline ends. The CDR3 extends over 16 amino acids. Per the germline V gene, CDR1 is LGHNA and CDR2 is YNFKEQ. The CDR3 loop is CASSQDQGSYNSPLHF. The CDR3 bases are TGTGCCAGCAGCCAAGATCAGGGCTCCTATAATTCACCCCTCCACTTT.

This chain joins TRBV5-6 and TRBJ1-3; 7 bases are shared with TRBD1. Germline V gene lookup returns CDR1 SGHDT and CDR2 YYEEEE. V lost 5 bases to trimming and J lost 3 bases; unmatched junction nucleotides: 5. This CDR3 spans 14 amino acids. The CDR3 coding sequence is TGTGCCAGCAGTCGCAGGGGGTTTGGAAACACCATATATTTT. Amino acids: CASSRRGFGNTIYF.